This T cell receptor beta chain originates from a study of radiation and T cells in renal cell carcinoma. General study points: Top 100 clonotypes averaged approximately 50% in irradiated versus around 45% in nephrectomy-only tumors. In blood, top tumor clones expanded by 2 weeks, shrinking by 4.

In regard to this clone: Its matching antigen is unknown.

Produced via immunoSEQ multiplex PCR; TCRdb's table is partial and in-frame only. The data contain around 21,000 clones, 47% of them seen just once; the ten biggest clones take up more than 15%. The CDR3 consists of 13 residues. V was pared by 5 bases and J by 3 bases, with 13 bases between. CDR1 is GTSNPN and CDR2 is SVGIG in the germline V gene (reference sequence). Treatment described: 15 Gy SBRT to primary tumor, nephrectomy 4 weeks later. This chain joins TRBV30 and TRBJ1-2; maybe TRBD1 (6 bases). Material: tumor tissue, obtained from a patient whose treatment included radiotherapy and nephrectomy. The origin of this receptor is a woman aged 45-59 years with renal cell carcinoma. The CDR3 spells CAWDYRADYGYTF. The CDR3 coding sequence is TGTGCCTGGGACTACAGGGCTGACTATGGCTACACCTTC.